Below are 16 T cell receptor beta chains sequenced from a single sample in a study of shared clonotypes between healthy human individuals. The data were produced by immunoSEQ multiplex PCR, yet TCRdb's version contains in-frame clones alone and is incomplete. The sample includes fewer than 850,000 clones, around 91% of them seen just once. Sequencing was carried out using memory CD8+ T cells from PBMCs. Subset given: CD45RO+ cells pooled with CCR7-negative TemRA cells. These receptors all stem from a man aged 18 to 30 in good health. Some clones in this sample may be carry-over from other donors' samples.

The genes are TRBV6-1 and TRBJ2-2; 10 bases are shared with TRBD1. Germline values: CDR1 MNHNS, CDR2 SASEGT. V lost 11 bases, J lost 3 bases, and 9 bases stayed unmatched. The CDR3 is made up of 15 amino acids. The CDR3 spells CAALSGTGDTGELFF. Here the CDR3 DNA reads TGTGCCGCCCTGTCCGGGACAGGGGACACCGGGGAGCTGTTTTTT.

DNA of the CDR3: TGTGCCAGCTCACCACCCGGGGCCCAAGAGACCCAGTACTTC. Residues: CASSPPGAQETQYF. This chain uses TRBV18 with TRBJ2-5; D could derive from TRBD1 or TRBD2 (5 bases each). The CDR3 spans 14 residues. The V and J ends lost 0 bases and 1 base respectively, with 6 bases between them. Germline-derived CDR1 and CDR2 are KGHSH and LQKENI.

V is TRBV19 and J is TRBJ1-5; D is undetermined. Germline values: CDR1 LNHDA, CDR2 SQIVND (reference sequence). CDR3 length: 15 amino acids. V lost 7 bases and J 6 bases, leaving 19 bases between the germline ends. The DNA for the CDR3 is TGTGCCAGTAAATTCCGGCCCACAATCTCTCAGCCCCAGCATTTT. Translation: CASKFRPTISQPQHF.

A note on this clone: Other DNA sequences in the same sample also yield this CDR3. This chain uses TRBV4-3 with TRBJ2-7; TRBD2 aligns across 10 bases. There are 15 residues in the CDR3. From germline, CDR1 is LGHNA and CDR2 YSLEER. The ends lost 3 bases at V and 4 bases at J; junction bases unmatched: 6. The CDR3 region is CASSQETSGRYEQYF. CDR3 sequence (DNA): TGCGCCAGCAGCCAGGAGACTAGCGGGCGGTACGAGCAGTACTTC.

V and J are TRBV27 and TRBJ2-5, with TRBD1 identical over 9 bases. V was pared by 5 bases and J by 5 bases, with 15 bases of the junction left unmatched. There are 17 residues in the CDR3. Germline CDR1 is MNHEY and CDR2 is SMNVEV (reference sequence). The CDR3 reads CASSPIRDRGLTETQYF. In DNA form, the CDR3 reads TGTGCCAGCAGTCCAATACGCGACAGGGGGTTGACGGAGACCCAGTACTTC.

The chain is built from TRBV27 and TRBJ2-2; 7 bases fit TRBD1. The J segment lost 3 bases and the V segment lost 3 bases, leaving 10 bases of the junction unmatched. This CDR3 comprises 17 residues. Germline CDR1 reads MNHEY; CDR2 reads SMNVEV (reference sequence). In DNA, the CDR3 is TGTGCCAGCAGTTTGGGCTTGAGGCAGGGGGACACCGGGGAGCTGTTTTTT. This gives the protein CASSLGLRQGDTGELFF.

The chain recombines TRBV7-8 with TRBJ2-1; TRBD2 aligns across 9 bases. The CDR3 totals 19 residues. Trimming cost V 1 base and J 0 bases; bases outside gene matches: 10. Germline CDR1 and CDR2: SGHVS and FQNEAQ. The CDR3 bases are TGTGCCAGCAGCTTAGGCCTAGCGGGGCCAGCTTTCTCCTACAATGAGCAGTTCTTC. This gives the protein CASSLGLAGPAFSYNEQFF.

Regarding this clone: Other nucleotide sequences in the sample specify the same CDR3. The rearrangement joins TRBV6-5 to TRBJ2-1, with a weak D call TRBD2 (6 bases). V lost 2 bases, J lost 6 bases, and 8 bases lay in between. The CDR3 extends over 13 amino acids. Looked up from germline, CDR1 is MNHEY and CDR2 is SVGAGI. CDR3 coding DNA: TGTGCCAGCAGTTACCTCGGGGGCAATGAGCAGTTCTTC. Translating gives CASSYLGGNEQFF.

The rearrangement uses TRBV19 and TRBJ2-3; unclear D gene. The germline V and J ends were trimmed by 5 bases and 1 base, with 13 bases remaining between them. The CDR3 consists of 15 residues. Germline CDR1 reads LNHDA; CDR2 reads SQIVND (reference sequence). CDR3 sequence (DNA): TGTGCCAGTAGTGTGCAGGCCCGGGGCACAGATACGCAGTATTTT. The encoded protein is CASSVQARGTDTQYF. Looking up the rest from reference TRBV19 and TRBJ2-3 gives the full variable domain: DGGITQSPKYLFRKEGQNVTLSCEQNLNHDAMYWYRQDPGQGLRLIYYSQIVNDFQKGDIAEGYSVSREKKESFPLTVTSAQKNPTAFYLCASSVQARGTDTQYFGPGTRLTVL.

The gene calls are TRBV4-1 and TRBJ1-2; D is unclear. Deletions cut 4 bases from V and 5 bases from J, with 17 bases between. The germline V gene encodes CDR1 MGHRA and CDR2 YSYEKL. This CDR3 is 15 amino acids long. Here the CDR3 reads CASSPPDQPRYGYTF. Written as DNA, the CDR3 is TGCGCCAGCAGCCCTCCAGACCAGCCGCGTTATGGCTACACCTTC.

This chain links TRBV28 with TRBJ2-7; D possibly corresponds to TRBD2 (6 bases). The CDR3 consists of 14 residues. The V gene lost 2 bases and the J gene lost 7 bases, with 15 bases spanning the gap. The germline V gene has CDR1 MDHEN and CDR2 SYDVKM. DNA for the CDR3: TGTGCCAGCAGTTTAAGGTTGTCGGGAGTAGAGCAGTACTTC. Its protein product is CASSLRLSGVEQYF.

The chain employs TRBV6-5 and TRBJ2-1; D is perhaps TRBD2 (6 bases). There are 14 residues in the CDR3. The V gene lost 5 bases and the J gene lost 2 bases, with 10 bases spanning the gap. Germline V gene lookup returns CDR1 MNHEY and CDR2 SVGAGI. CDR3 DNA: TGTGCCAGCAGTCCCGCGGGGACCTACAATGAGCAGTTCTTC. This translates into CASSPAGTYNEQFF.

V gene TRBV7-9 combines with J gene TRBJ1-1; no definite D call. V was shortened by 5 bases and J by 0 bases, with 13 bases between the two germline ends. The V gene's germline CDR1 is SEHNR and CDR2 FQNEAQ (reference sequence). The CDR3 runs 15 residues. This CDR3 reads CASSPLGGMNTEAFF. The CDR3 DNA sequence: TGTGCCAGCAGCCCACTCGGCGGGATGAACACTGAAGCTTTCTTT.

The chain recombines TRBV9 with TRBJ2-7; D is tentatively TRBD1 or TRBD2 (7 bases each). The V gene lost 3 bases and the J gene lost 3 bases, with 19 bases spanning the gap. The CDR3 length is 16 residues. The germline gives CDR1 SGDLS, CDR2 YYNGEE. In nucleotides, the CDR3 is TGTGCCAGCAGCGCGGGAGGCAGGGGGTCGAACTACGAGCAGTACTTC. This gives the protein CASSAGGRGSNYEQYF.

The chain is built from TRBV7-9 and TRBJ2-7; D is undetermined. Germline CDR1 and CDR2: SEHNR and FQNEAQ (reference sequence). V lost 3 bases and J lost 5, with 14 bases in between. The CDR3 contains 14 residues. The CDR3 DNA reads as TGTGCCAGCAGCTTTTCGAGGTCGGCGAACGAGCAGTACTTC. This gives the protein CASSFSRSANEQYF.

The V and J genes are TRBV15 and TRBJ2-7; D is uncertain. V was trimmed by 0 bases and J by 7 bases, leaving 7 bases between them. The CDR3 extends over 12 amino acids. Germline CDR1 is LNHNV and CDR2 is YYDKDF (reference sequence). The CDR3 DNA reads TGTGCCACCAGCAGAGACGTTGGTGAGCAGTACTTC. Translated, it gives CATSRDVGEQYF.